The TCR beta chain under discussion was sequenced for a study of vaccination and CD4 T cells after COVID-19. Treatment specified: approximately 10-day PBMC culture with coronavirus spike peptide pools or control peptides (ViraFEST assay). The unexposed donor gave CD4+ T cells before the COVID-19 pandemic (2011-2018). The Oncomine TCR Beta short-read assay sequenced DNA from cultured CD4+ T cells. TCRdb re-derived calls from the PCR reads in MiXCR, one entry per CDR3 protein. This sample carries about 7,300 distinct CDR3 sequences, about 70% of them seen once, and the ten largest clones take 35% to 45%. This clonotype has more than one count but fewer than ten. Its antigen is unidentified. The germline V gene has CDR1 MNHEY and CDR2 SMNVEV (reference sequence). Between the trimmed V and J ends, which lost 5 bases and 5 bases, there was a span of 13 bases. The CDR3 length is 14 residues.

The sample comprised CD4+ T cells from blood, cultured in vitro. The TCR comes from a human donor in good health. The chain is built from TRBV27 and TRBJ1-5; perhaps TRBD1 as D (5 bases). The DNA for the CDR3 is TGTGCCAGCAGTACCCGGGGGAGATATCAGCCCCAGCATTTT. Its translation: CASSTRGRYQPQHF.